This T cell receptor (beta chain) is from a study of blood T cell repertoires in COVID-19. Study as a whole: The samples span acute and convalescent COVID-19 from the United States, Italy and Spain. T cells, B-cell-depleted T cells, or PBMCs provided the cDNA or gDNA that served as material.

J was trimmed by 6 bases and V by 5 bases; bases with no gene match: 3. CDR1 and CDR2 from the germline V gene are SGHTA and FQGTGA. The CDR3 is 14 residues long. Method: immunoSEQ multiplex PCR; TCRdb's copy keeps in-frame clones and lacks some. There are some 220,000 clones in the sample; roughly 84% occur only once, and about 5.1% lies in the top ten. The chain carries TRBV7-3 and TRBJ2-2, with 10 bases matching TRBD1. This receptor was identified in a woman aged 60 to 75 who had recovered from COVID-19. Input material: peripheral blood. Written as DNA, the CDR3 is TGTGCCAGCAGCAAGACAGGGGGCTCCGGGGAGCTGTTTTTT. This encodes CASSKTGGSGELFF. The full variable domain, completed using reference TRBV7-3 and TRBJ2-2, is GAGVSQTPSNKVTEKGKYVELRCDPISGHTALYWYRQSLGQGPEFLIYFQGTGAADDSGLPNDRFFAVRPEGSVSTLKIQRTERGDSAVYLCASSKTGGSGELFFGEGSRLTVL.